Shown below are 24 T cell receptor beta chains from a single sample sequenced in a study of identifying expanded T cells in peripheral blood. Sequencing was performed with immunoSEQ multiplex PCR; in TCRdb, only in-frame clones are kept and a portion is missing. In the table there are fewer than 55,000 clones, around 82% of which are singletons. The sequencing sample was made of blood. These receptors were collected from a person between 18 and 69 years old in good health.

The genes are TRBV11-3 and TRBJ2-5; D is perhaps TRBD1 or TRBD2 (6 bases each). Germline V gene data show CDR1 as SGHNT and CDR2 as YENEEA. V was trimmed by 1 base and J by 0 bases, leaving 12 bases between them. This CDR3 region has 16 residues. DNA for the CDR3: TGTGCCAGCAGCTTAGGAGGAGGGGGGCACCAAGAGACCCAGTACTTC. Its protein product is CASSLGGGGHQETQYF.

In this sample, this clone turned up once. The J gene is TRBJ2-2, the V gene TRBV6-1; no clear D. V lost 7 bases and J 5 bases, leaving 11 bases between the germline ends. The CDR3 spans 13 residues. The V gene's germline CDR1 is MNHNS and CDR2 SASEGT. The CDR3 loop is CASKDRSTGELFF. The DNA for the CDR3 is TGTGCCAGCAAAGATCGTAGTACCGGGGAGCTGTTTTTT.

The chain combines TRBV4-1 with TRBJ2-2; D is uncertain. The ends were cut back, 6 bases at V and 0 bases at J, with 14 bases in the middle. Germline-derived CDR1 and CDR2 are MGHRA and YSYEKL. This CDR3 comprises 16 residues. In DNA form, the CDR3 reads TGCGCCAGCAGTGAGGTCCAAAATGCGAACACCGGGGAGCTGTTTTTT. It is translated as CASSEVQNANTGELFF.

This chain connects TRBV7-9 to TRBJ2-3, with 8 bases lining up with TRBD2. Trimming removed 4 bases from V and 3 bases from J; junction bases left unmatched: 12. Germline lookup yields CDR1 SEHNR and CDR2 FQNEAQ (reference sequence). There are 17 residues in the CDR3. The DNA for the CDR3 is TGTGCCAGCAGCTCCCCAAGGGGGGGCGGGAGGACAGATACGCAGTATTTT. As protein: CASSSPRGGGRTDTQYF.

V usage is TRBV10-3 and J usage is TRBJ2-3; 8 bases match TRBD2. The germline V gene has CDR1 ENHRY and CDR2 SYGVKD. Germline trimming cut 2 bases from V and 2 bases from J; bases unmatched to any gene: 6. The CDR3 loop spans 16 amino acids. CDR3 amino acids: CAISEPYSGTTDTQYF. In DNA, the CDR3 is TGTGCCATCAGTGAGCCTTATAGCGGGACCACAGATACGCAGTATTTT.

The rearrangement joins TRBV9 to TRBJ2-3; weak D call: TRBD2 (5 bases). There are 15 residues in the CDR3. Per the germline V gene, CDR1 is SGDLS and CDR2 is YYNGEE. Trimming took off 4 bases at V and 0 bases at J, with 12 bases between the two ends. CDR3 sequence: CASSRSGSSTDTQYF. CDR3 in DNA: TGTGCCAGCAGCCGAAGCGGCTCTAGCACAGATACGCAGTATTTT. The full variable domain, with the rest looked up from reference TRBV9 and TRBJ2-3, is DSGVTQTPKHLITATGQRVTLRCSPRSGDLSVYWYQQSLDQGLQFLIQYYNGEERAKGNILERFSAQQFPDLHSELNLSSLELGDSALYFCASSRSGSSTDTQYFGPGTRLTVL.

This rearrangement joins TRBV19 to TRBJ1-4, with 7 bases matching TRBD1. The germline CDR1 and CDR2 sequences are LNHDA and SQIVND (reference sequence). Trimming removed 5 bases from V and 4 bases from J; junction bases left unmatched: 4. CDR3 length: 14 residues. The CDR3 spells CASSLGQVNEKLFF. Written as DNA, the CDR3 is TGTGCCAGTAGTCTAGGACAGGTTAATGAAAAACTGTTTTTT.

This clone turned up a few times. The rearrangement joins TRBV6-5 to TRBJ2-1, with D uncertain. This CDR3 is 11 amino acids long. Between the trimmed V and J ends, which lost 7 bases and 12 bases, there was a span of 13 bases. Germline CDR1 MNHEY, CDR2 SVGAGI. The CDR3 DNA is TGTGCCAGCAAGCTAGAAGGTCGGCAGTTCTTC. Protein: CASKLEGRQFF.

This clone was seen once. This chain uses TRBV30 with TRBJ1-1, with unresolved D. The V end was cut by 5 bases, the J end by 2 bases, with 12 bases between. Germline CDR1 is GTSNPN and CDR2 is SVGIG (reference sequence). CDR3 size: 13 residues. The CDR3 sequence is CAWDRRVNTEAFF. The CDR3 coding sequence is TGTGCCTGGGATCGCAGAGTCAACACTGAAGCTTTCTTT.

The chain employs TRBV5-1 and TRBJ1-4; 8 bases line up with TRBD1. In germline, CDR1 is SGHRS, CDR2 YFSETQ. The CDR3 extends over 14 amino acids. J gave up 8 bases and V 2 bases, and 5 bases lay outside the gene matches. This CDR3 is CASSFQGAEEKLFF. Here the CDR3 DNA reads TGCGCCAGCAGCTTTCAGGGGGCTGAAGAAAAACTGTTTTTT.

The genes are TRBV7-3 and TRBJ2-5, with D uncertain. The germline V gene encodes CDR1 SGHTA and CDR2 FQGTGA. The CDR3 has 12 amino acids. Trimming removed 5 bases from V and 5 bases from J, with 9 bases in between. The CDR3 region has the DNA TGTGCCAGCAGCAGAGCTGGGGAGACCCAGTACTTC. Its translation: CASSRAGETQYF.

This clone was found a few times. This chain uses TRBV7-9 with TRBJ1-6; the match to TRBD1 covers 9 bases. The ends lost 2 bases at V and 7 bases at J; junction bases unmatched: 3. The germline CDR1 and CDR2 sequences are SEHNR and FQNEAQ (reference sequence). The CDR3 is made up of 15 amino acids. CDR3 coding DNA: TGTGCCAGCAGCTTACCGGACAGGGGAAATTCACCCCTCCACTTT. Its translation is CASSLPDRGNSPLHF.

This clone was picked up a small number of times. The CDR3 DNA is TGCGCCTCCGGGGGTGGAGGGAACTCCTACGAGCAGTACTTC. It is translated as CASGGGGNSYEQYF. The chain employs TRBV5-1 and TRBJ2-7, with D perhaps TRBD2 (6 bases). The V gene lost 10 bases and the J gene lost 0 bases, with 17 bases spanning the gap. The CDR3 is 14 amino acids. The V gene's germline CDR1 is SGHRS and CDR2 YFSETQ. Complete variable domain (other parts from reference TRBV5-1 and TRBJ2-7): KAGVTQTPRYLIKTRGQQVTLSCSPISGHRSVSWYQQTPGQGLQFLFEYFSETQRNKGNFPGRFSGRQFSNSRSEMNVSTLELGDSALYLCASGGGGNSYEQYFGPGTRLTVT.

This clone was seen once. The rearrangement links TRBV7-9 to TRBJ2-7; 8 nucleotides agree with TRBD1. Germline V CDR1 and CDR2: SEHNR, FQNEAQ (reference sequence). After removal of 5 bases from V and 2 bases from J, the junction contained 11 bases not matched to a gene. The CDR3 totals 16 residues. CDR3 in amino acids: CASSPYHRGSTYEQYF. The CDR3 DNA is TGTGCCAGCAGCCCCTACCACAGGGGGAGTACCTACGAGCAGTACTTC. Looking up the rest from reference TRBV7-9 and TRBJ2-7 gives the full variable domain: DTGVSQNPRHKITKRGQNVTFRCDPISEHNRLYWYRQTLGQGPEFLTYFQNEAQLEKSRLLSDRFSAERPKGSFSTLEIQRTEQGDSAMYLCASSPYHRGSTYEQYFGPGTRLTVT.

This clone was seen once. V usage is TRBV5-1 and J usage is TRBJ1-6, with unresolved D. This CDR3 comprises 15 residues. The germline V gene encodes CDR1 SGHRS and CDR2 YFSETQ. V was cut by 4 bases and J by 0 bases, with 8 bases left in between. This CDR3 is CASSPEGSYNSPLHF. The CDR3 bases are TGCGCCAGCAGCCCGGAAGGCTCCTATAATTCACCCCTCCACTTT.

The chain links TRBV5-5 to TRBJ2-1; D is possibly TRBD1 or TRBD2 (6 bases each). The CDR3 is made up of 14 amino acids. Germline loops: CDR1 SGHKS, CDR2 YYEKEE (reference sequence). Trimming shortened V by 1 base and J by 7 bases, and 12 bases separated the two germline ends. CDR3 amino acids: CASSLPGGGNEQFF. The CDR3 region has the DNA TGTGCCAGCAGCTTGCCCGGGGGCGGGAATGAGCAGTTCTTC.

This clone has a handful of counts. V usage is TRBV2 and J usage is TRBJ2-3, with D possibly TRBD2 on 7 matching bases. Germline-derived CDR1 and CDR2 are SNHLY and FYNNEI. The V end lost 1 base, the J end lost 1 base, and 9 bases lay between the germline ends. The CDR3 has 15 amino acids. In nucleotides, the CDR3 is TGTGCCAGCAGTGAAGTGCGGGGGCGCACAGATACGCAGTATTTT. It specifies CASSEVRGRTDTQYF.

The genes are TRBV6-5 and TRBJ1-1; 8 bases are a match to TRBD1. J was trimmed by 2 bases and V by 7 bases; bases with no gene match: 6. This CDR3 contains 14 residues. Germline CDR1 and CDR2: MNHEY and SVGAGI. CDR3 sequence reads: CASNTGQVNTEAFF. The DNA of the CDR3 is TGTGCCAGCAACACGGGACAGGTCAACACTGAAGCTTTCTTT.

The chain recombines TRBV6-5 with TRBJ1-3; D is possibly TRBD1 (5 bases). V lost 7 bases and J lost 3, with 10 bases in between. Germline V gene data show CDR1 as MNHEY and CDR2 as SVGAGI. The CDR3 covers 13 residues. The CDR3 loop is CASTETVGNTIYF. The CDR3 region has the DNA TGTGCCAGCACCGAGACAGTTGGAAACACCATATATTTT.

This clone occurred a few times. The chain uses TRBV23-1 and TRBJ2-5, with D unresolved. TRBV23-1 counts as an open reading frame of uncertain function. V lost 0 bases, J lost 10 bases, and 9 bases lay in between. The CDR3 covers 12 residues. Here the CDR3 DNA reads TGCGCCAGCAGTCAATCCATAACTTACCAGTACTTC. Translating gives CASSQSITYQYF.

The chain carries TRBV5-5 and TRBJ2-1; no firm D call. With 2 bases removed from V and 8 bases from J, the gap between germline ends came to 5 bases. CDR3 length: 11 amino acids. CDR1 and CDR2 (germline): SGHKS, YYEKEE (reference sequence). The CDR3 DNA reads TGTGCCAGCAGCTTTTATTATGAGCAGTTCTTC. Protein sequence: CASSFYYEQFF.

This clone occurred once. The CDR3 DNA sequence: TGTGCCAGCAGCCGCGGGTCGGGGTTTGGCTACACCTTC. Translating gives CASSRGSGFGYTF. V gene TRBV5-8 combines with J gene TRBJ1-2; no firm D call. CDR1 is SGHTS, CDR2 YDEGEE, per germline. Between the trimmed V and J ends, which lost 4 bases and 7 bases, there was a span of 14 bases. CDR3 length: 13 amino acids.

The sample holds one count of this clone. This chain's CDR3 is CASTNLEGARFQETQYF. The CDR3 coding sequence is TGTGCCAGCACCAACCTCGAGGGCGCCCGATTCCAAGAGACCCAGTACTTC. The gene calls are TRBV2 and TRBJ2-5, with D perhaps matching TRBD2 (5 bases). Germline loops: CDR1 SNHLY, CDR2 FYNNEI. CDR3 length: 17 residues. The V end was cut by 7 bases, the J end by 1 base, with 22 bases between.

The CDR3 sequence: CASSLATSGGASDTQYF. The CDR3 DNA reads as TGTGCCAGCAGCTTGGCGACTAGCGGGGGGGCGAGCGATACGCAGTATTTT. The genes are TRBV5-6 and TRBJ2-3; TRBD2 matches at 14 bases. Germline CDR1 is SGHDT and CDR2 is YYEEEE. The CDR3 loop spans 17 amino acids. The V and J ends lost 0 bases and 6 bases, in that order; junction bases with no gene match: 6.